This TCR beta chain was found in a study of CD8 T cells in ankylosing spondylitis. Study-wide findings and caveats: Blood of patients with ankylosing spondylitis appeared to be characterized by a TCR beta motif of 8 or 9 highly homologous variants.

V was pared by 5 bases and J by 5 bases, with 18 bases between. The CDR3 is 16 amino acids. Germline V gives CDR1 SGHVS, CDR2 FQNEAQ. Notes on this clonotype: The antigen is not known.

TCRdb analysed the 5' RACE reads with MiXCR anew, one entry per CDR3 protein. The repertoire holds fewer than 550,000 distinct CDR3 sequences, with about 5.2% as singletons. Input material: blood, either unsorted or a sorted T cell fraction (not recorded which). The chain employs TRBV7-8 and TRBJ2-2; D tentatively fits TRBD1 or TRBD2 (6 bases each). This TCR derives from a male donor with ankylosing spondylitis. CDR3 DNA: TGTGCCAGCAGCCCTATGGGGGGCAGTGATACCGGGGAGCTGTTTTTT. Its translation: CASSPMGGSDTGELFF.